These 8 T cell receptor beta chains were all obtained from the same sample, sequenced in a study of blood T cells in healthy people across ages. Alongside a J-beta primer mix, a sample-barcoded 5' primer served in a second PCR lasting about 6 to 12 cycles. TCRdb re-analysed the 5' RACE reads in MiXCR, keeping a single row per CDR3 protein. The sample contains 1.5 million or so distinct CDR3 sequences, around 39% of which appear only once. Sequenced material: blood. These receptors were taken from a woman younger than 30 in good health.

The chain combines TRBV20-1 with TRBJ2-7; no clear D gene. This CDR3 contains 11 residues. V gave up 3 bases and J gave up 3 bases, with 6 bases separating them. In germline, CDR1 is DFQATT, CDR2 SNEGSKA (reference sequence). CDR3 coding DNA: TGCAGTGCTAGTATTGGCTACGAGCAGTACTTC. As protein: CSASIGYEQYF.

CDR3 sequence: CASSAGTSGRATYEQYF. The CDR3, as DNA: TGCGCCAGCAGCGCGGGGACTAGCGGGAGGGCTACCTACGAGCAGTACTTC. V and J are TRBV5-1 and TRBJ2-7; 16 positions match TRBD2. Germline CDR1 reads SGHRS; CDR2 reads YFSETQ. The CDR3 covers 17 residues. Trimming cost V 4 bases and J 2 bases; bases outside gene matches: 6.

V is TRBV20-1 and J is TRBJ2-1; TRBD2 matches 11 bases. V dropped 7 bases and J dropped 10; count of bases not matched to a gene: 9. The CDR3 runs to 13 residues. Per germline, CDR1 DFQATT and CDR2 SNEGSKA (reference sequence). DNA of the CDR3: TGCAGTGTAGCGGGAGGGAGCTCCTACGAGCAGTTCTTC. As protein: CSVAGGSSYEQFF.

The chain links TRBV12-3 or TRBV12-4 to TRBJ1-6, with D unresolved. The germline V and J ends were trimmed by 3 bases and 9 bases, with 6 bases remaining between them. The CDR3 covers 12 residues. The CDR3 protein is CASSFDRSPLHF. CDR3 sequence (DNA): TGTGCCAGCAGTTTCGACCGTTCACCCCTCCACTTT.

The table lists this clonotype with a few counts. The V and J genes are TRBV4-1 and TRBJ2-7; 8 positions match TRBD1. After removal of 1 base from V and 6 bases from J, the junction contained 8 bases not matched to a gene. Looked up from germline, CDR1 is MGHRA and CDR2 is YSYEKL. The CDR3 contains 15 residues. CDR3 sequence reads: CASSQGVAGGGEQYF. For the CDR3, the DNA is TGCGCCAGCAGCCAAGGTGTGGCAGGGGGCGGCGAGCAGTACTTC.

The chain employs TRBV20-1 and TRBJ1-6, with 7 bases lining up with TRBD1. The CDR3 runs to 14 residues. Trimming cost V 5 bases and J 14 bases; bases outside gene matches: 15. Per germline, CDR1 DFQATT and CDR2 SNEGSKA (reference sequence). As DNA, the CDR3 is TGCAGTGCTCCCGGGACAGAGACCCTAAATGCCCTCCACTTT. It is translated as CSAPGTETLNALHF.

This clonotype has a handful of counts. The chain has TRBV7-2 and TRBJ1-2, with 7 bases aligning to TRBD1. V trimming: 1 base; J trimming: 3 bases; junction bases outside the gene matches: 11. Germline V gene data show CDR1 as SGHTA and CDR2 as FQGNSA. This CDR3 has 17 residues. The CDR3 here is CASSLVRVGGTDYGYTF. The CDR3 bases are TGTGCCAGCAGCTTAGTACGGGTGGGCGGGACAGACTATGGCTACACCTTC. Full variable domain (remainder filled in from reference TRBV7-2 and TRBJ1-2): GAGVSQSPSNKVTEKGKDVELRCDPISGHTALYWYRQSLGQGLEFLIYFQGNSAPDKSGLPSDRFSAERTGGSVSTLTIQRTQQEDSAVYLCASSLVRVGGTDYGYTFGSGTRLTVV.

This clonotype has only a few counts. This chain joins TRBV5-6 and TRBJ1-2; maybe TRBD1 (5 bases). Germline-derived CDR1 and CDR2 are SGHDT and YYEEEE. V was clipped by 4 bases and J by 4 bases, with 23 bases between them. The CDR3 totals 17 residues. This CDR3 reads CASSTSAGFVYGYGYTF. The DNA for the CDR3 is TGTGCCAGCAGCACCTCGGCAGGGTTCGTCTATGGCTATGGCTACACCTTC.